Listed below are T cell receptor beta chains from one sample, sequenced in a study of Graves' ophthalmopathy and Graves' hyperthyroidism. Using its own MiXCR run on the multiplex PCR reads, TCRdb lists one record per CDR3 protein. The table records 500,000 to 700,000 distinct CDR3 sequences, 35% to 45% of them present only once. The sequenced sample consisted of peripheral blood or thyroid tissue (not recorded which). Source of these receptors: an adult man with Graves' hyperthyroidism. CDR3s include the opening cysteine and the closing phenylalanine or tryptophan. Fields, in order: J gene, CDR3 length, V gene, D gene, clone size, CDR3 protein, CDR3 DNA. D genes are given only for firm matches. Size is omitted from some rows. Given values are once, few, many or a class for expanded clones.

>TRBJ2-7|15|TRBV18|.|many
CASSPKGRLRFEQYF
TGTGCCAGCTCACCCAAGGGACGCTTGAGGTTCGAGCAGTACTTC
>TRBJ1-5|14|TRBV2|TRBD1|.
CASSWGQGRQPQHF
TGTGCCAGCAGTTGGGGACAGGGACGTCAGCCCCAGCATTTT
>TRBJ1-1|14|TRBV6-5|.|many
CASSDDTLNTEAFF
TGTGCCAGCAGTGATGACACCCTGAACACTGAAGCTTTCTTT
>TRBJ1-2|15|TRBV6-5|TRBD1|.
CASSYSGQGVSGYTF
TGTGCCAGCAGTTACTCGGGACAGGGTGTGAGTGGCTACACCTTC
>TRBJ1-3|15|TRBV2|.|many
CASSVPLDIGNTIYF
TGTGCCAGCAGTGTCCCCTTAGACATTGGAAACACCATATATTTT
>TRBJ1-3|14|TRBV24-1|.|many
CATESQLSGNTIYF
TGTGCCACCGAGAGCCAGCTCTCTGGAAACACCATATATTTT
>TRBJ2-5|13|TRBV18|.|.
CASSPGAKETQYF
TGTGCCAGCTCACCAGGAGCAAAAGAGACCCAGTACTTC
>TRBJ1-1|14|TRBV20-1|.|many
CSARDLAANTEAFF
TGCAGTGCTAGAGATCTGGCGGCGAACACTGAAGCTTTCTTT
>TRBJ2-5|13|TRBV29-1|.|.
CSVGGQGGETQYF
TGCAGCGTTGGGGGACAAGGGGGAGAGACCCAGTACTTC
>TRBJ2-3|16|TRBV9|TRBD1|.
CASSLTSGQYTDTQYF
TGTGCCAGCAGTTTAACGTCGGGACAGTACACAGATACGCAGTATTTT
>TRBJ1-1|15|TRBV19|TRBD1|many
CASSEGQHLNTEAFF
TGTGCCAGTAGTGAGGGACAGCACTTGAACACTGAAGCTTTCTTT
>TRBJ2-5|15|TRBV18|.|few
CASSTRGATQETQYF
TGTGCCAGCTCAACCCGAGGGGCTACCCAAGAGACCCAGTACTTC
>TRBJ2-7|15|TRBV10-3|.|.
CAISDRDRIIYEQYF
TGTGCCATCAGTGATCGCGACAGGATAATCTACGAGCAGTACTTC
>TRBJ1-4|14|TRBV20-1|TRBD1|.
CSAKTGWVNEKLFF
TGCAGTGCTAAGACAGGGTGGGTAAATGAAAAACTGTTTTTT
>TRBJ2-7|14|TRBV18|.|few
CASSSSHGSYEQYF
TGTGCCAGCTCATCGAGTCACGGGAGCTACGAGCAGTACTTC
>TRBJ2-7|17|TRBV11-2|TRBD2|.
CASSPTLAGGAAYEQYF
TGTGCCAGCTCACCAACACTAGCGGGAGGAGCGGCCTACGAGCAGTACTTC
>TRBJ1-2|14|TRBV5-6|.|many
CASSLGGVRDGYTF
TGTGCCAGCAGCTTGGGAGGAGTTAGGGATGGCTACACCTTC
>TRBJ1-5|13|TRBV12-3/TRBV12-4|.|.
CASGFNRHQPQHF
TGTGCTAGTGGTTTTAACAGACATCAGCCCCAGCATTTT
>TRBJ2-3|14|TRBV7-2|TRBD2|.
CASTPPGGGDTQYF
TGTGCCAGCACCCCGCCGGGAGGGGGAGATACGCAGTATTTT
>TRBJ2-1|10|TRBV29-1|.|.
CSEGNNEQFF
TGTAGCGAGGGGAACAATGAGCAGTTCTTC
>TRBJ2-5|14|TRBV7-9|TRBD1|few
CASSTDRDRETQYF
TGTGCCAGCAGCACCGACAGGGATCGAGAGACCCAGTACTTC
>TRBJ2-1|14|TRBV20-1|TRBD2|.
CSASRTSLHNEQFF
TGCAGTGCTAGTAGGACTAGTCTCCACAATGAGCAGTTCTTC
>TRBJ2-7|15|TRBV7-9|.|.
CASSFQMDRSYEQYF
TGTGCCAGCAGCTTCCAAATGGACAGATCCTACGAGCAGTACTTC
>TRBJ2-3|13|TRBV7-9|.|.
CASRRGGTDTQYF
TGTGCCAGCAGAAGAGGCGGCACAGATACGCAGTATTTT
>TRBJ1-3|15|TRBV7-9|.|.
CASSLGGVGGNTIYF
TGTGCCAGCAGCTTAGGAGGGGTTGGTGGAAACACCATATATTTT
>TRBJ2-5|13|TRBV28|.|few
CASSLYGGETQYF
TGTGCCAGCAGTTTATACGGGGGAGAGACCCAGTACTTC
>TRBJ1-5|16|TRBV24-1|TRBD1|.
CAASDAGGSSNQPQHF
TGTGCCGCCAGTGATGCAGGGGGCAGTAGCAATCAGCCCCAGCATTTT
>TRBJ1-2|15|TRBV7-8|TRBD1|once
CASSSGTGLGYGYTF
TGTGCCAGCAGCTCCGGGACAGGTTTAGGCTATGGCTACACCTTC
>TRBJ1-5|15|TRBV9|TRBD1|.
CASSEGTASNQPQHF
TGTGCCAGCAGCGAAGGGACAGCTTCTAATCAGCCCCAGCATTTT
>TRBJ2-7|15|TRBV7-9|TRBD2|.
CASSWGLAGVHEQYF
TGTGCCAGCAGCTGGGGACTAGCGGGAGTCCACGAGCAGTACTTC
>TRBJ2-7|14|TRBV29-1|TRBD1|.
CSSLDGTAGYEQYF
TGCAGCAGTTTAGACGGGACAGCTGGCTACGAGCAGTACTTC
>TRBJ1-5|15|TRBV20-1|.|many
CSASSRVHSNQPQHF
TGCAGTGCTAGTAGTCGGGTTCATAGCAATCAGCCCCAGCATTTT
>TRBJ2-3|14|TRBV20-1|TRBD2|many
CSARYGTTTDTQYF
TGCAGTGCTAGATATGGGACTACCACAGATACGCAGTATTTT
>TRBJ1-2|15|TRBV2|TRBD1|few
CASSLQGTGGRGYTF
TGTGCCAGCAGTCTCCAAGGGACAGGGGGGAGAGGCTACACCTTC
>TRBJ1-1|13|TRBV7-9|.|.
CASSRQSNTEAFF
TGTGCCAGCAGTAGACAGAGCAACACTGAAGCTTTCTTT
>TRBJ2-5|13|TRBV11-2|.|.
CASSSPDFRTQYF
TGTGCCAGCAGCTCACCAGATTTTCGGACCCAGTACTTC
>TRBJ1-2|12|TRBV7-7|.|.
CARGSHNYGYTF
TGTGCTAGAGGATCCCATAACTATGGCTACACCTTC
>TRBJ2-5|13|TRBV12-3/TRBV12-4|.|many
CASRQTASETQYF
TGTGCCAGCAGGCAGACAGCCAGCGAGACCCAGTACTTC
>TRBJ1-3|14|TRBV10-3|TRBD1|.
CATNPGTAGNTIYF
TGTGCCACCAATCCCGGGACAGCTGGAAACACCATATATTTT
>TRBJ1-3|16|TRBV20-1|.|few
CSVPLRDPYPGNTIYF
TGCAGTGTTCCTCTCCGGGACCCCTACCCTGGAAACACCATATATTTT
>TRBJ2-3|12|TRBV15|.|few
CATSRVPDTQYF
TGTGCCACCAGCAGAGTCCCCGATACGCAGTATTTT
>TRBJ1-5|16|TRBV19|.|many
CASSRSLFGDTQPQHF
TGTGCCAGTAGTAGATCCCTCTTCGGGGACACTCAGCCCCAGCATTTT
>TRBJ1-3|16|TRBV6-6|TRBD1|.
CASSEYLSGGGNTIYF
TGTGCCAGCAGTGAATACCTCTCAGGGGGCGGAAACACCATATATTTT
>TRBJ2-3|15|TRBV20-1|.|.
CSALGQVGDTDTQYF
TGCAGTGCTCTCGGTCAGGTGGGGGACACAGATACGCAGTATTTT
>TRBJ2-5|15|TRBV10-2|.|.
CASNSGRDPQETQYF
TGCGCCAGCAATAGCGGCAGGGACCCCCAAGAGACCCAGTACTTC
>TRBJ2-2|17|TRBV15|.|.
CATSSTKADRNTGELFF
TGTGCCACCAGCAGCACCAAGGCGGACCGGAACACCGGGGAGCTGTTTTTT